The rows below give T cell receptor beta chains drawn from one sample of a study of T cell responses to AZD1222 COVID-19 vaccine. Sequencing was performed with immunoSEQ multiplex PCR; in TCRdb, only in-frame clones are kept and a portion is missing. The sample includes roughly 150,000 clones, 80% to 95% of them seen just once. The input for sequencing was peripheral blood, taken on day 0 of AZD1222 vaccination. These receptors were taken from an adult in good health. Each CDR3 is given with its conserved first and last residue. Each record gives: clone size, V gene, J gene, D gene, CDR3 protein, CDR3 DNA. A D gene is named only where the DNA matches it firmly. The size field is filled for only some rows; it gives once, few, many or a size class.

abundance: -; v_gene: TRBV2; j_gene: TRBJ1-2; d_gene: TRBD1; CDR3aa: CASIDREGYGYTF; CDR3nt: TGTGCCAGCATTGACAGGGAGGGCTATGGCTACACCTTC
abundance: -; v_gene: TRBV21-1; j_gene: TRBJ1-6; d_gene: -; CDR3aa: CASSTVNSPLHF; CDR3nt: TGTGCCAGCAGCACGGTTAATTCACCCCTCCACTTT
abundance: -; v_gene: TRBV12-3/TRBV12-4; j_gene: TRBJ1-6; d_gene: -; CDR3aa: CASSLRAEALHF; CDR3nt: TGTGCCAGCAGTTTAAGGGCGGAGGCCCTCCACTTT
abundance: few; v_gene: TRBV19; j_gene: TRBJ1-5; d_gene: -; CDR3aa: CASSILQGSDQPQHF; CDR3nt: TGTGCCAGTAGTATTCTGCAGGGGAGTGATCAGCCCCAGCATTTT
abundance: -; v_gene: TRBV7-9; j_gene: TRBJ1-6; d_gene: -; CDR3aa: CASSLNVGAAGSPLHF; CDR3nt: TGTGCCAGCAGCTTAAATGTGGGGGCCGCGGGTTCACCCCTCCACTTT
abundance: -; v_gene: TRBV19; j_gene: TRBJ2-3; d_gene: -; CDR3aa: CASSIGTTLTDTQYF; CDR3nt: TGTGCCAGTAGTATAGGGACTACCCTCACAGATACGCAGTATTTT
abundance: -; v_gene: TRBV2; j_gene: TRBJ1-4; d_gene: TRBD1; CDR3aa: CASSLQGAREKLFF; CDR3nt: TGTGCCAGCAGCCTACAGGGGGCGCGTGAAAAACTGTTTTTT
abundance: -; v_gene: TRBV14; j_gene: TRBJ2-7; d_gene: -; CDR3aa: CASSLTGYEQYF; CDR3nt: TGTGCCAGCAGCCTCACAGGGTACGAGCAGTACTTC
abundance: -; v_gene: TRBV6-5; j_gene: TRBJ2-7; d_gene: -; CDR3aa: CASSYRRTDYEQYF; CDR3nt: TGTGCCAGCAGTTACCGAAGGACAGACTACGAGCAGTACTTC
abundance: -; v_gene: TRBV6-5; j_gene: TRBJ2-3; d_gene: -; CDR3aa: CASSPPGGGTDTQYF; CDR3nt: TGTGCCAGCAGCCCCCCCGGCGGGGGCACAGATACGCAGTATTTT
abundance: -; v_gene: TRBV11-3; j_gene: TRBJ2-2; d_gene: TRBD2; CDR3aa: CASSRGLAPAGELFF; CDR3nt: TGTGCCAGCAGCCGGGGACTAGCGCCGGCCGGGGAGCTGTTTTTT